The sample holds a few counts of the clone carrying this TCR beta chain. The antigen is undetermined. The source of the sample is a study of cytomegalovirus exposure and HLA in healthy donors. Study-wide background: Counted in an early data release were 85 million or so unique TCRs from HLA-typed donors. The study, taken as a whole, reports: Follow-up analysis later connected one missense variant in DCLRE1C with trimming of TCR beta V- and J-genes. In most subjects, TCR beta sequences reportedly gave accurate predictions of HLA-A and HLA-B alleles.

Use of 60 Vbeta and 13 Jbeta primers characterized the PCR. TCRdb's copy holds only in-frame clones and misses some; the assay was immunoSEQ multiplex PCR. Among about 300,000 clones listed, just over 85% were seen once. Germline CDR1 reads MNHEY; CDR2 reads SVGAGI. After removal of 2 bases from V and 0 bases from J, the junction contained 7 bases not matched to a gene. The CDR3 consists of 16 residues. Input material: PBMCs. V is TRBV6-5 and J is TRBJ2-7, with 7 bases matching TRBD2. This clonotype was obtained from a man in his forties or fifties in good health and CMV-seropositive. Here the CDR3 DNA reads TGTGCCAGCAGTTACGGCCTAGCGGATAGCTCCTACGAGCAGTACTTC. Protein sequence: CASSYGLADSSYEQYF.